The 15 T cell receptor beta chains in this list originate from one sample, sequenced in a study of T cell clonotyping in hematopoietic cell transplantation. Noted time point: recipient sample about 28 days before transplant, after cytoreduction. Profiling relied on immunoSEQ multiplex PCR, and the TCRdb table lists in-frame clones only, not all of them. The table shows approximately 30,000 clones, with more than 70% occurring only once. This specimen was peripheral blood mononuclear cells, taken before stem cell transplant. The receptors originated from a middle-aged man with acute myeloid leukemia. Some clones in this sample may be carry-over from other donors' samples.

The chain uses TRBV6-5 and TRBJ2-7, with a possible D match to TRBD1 (8 bases). The V end lost 5 bases, the J end lost 7 bases, and 15 bases lay between the germline ends. The CDR3 spans 13 residues. Germline V gene data show CDR1 as MNHEY and CDR2 as SVGAGI. DNA of the CDR3: TGTGCCAGCAGTCCGTACAGGGGGGGGGAGCAGTACTTC. Protein: CASSPYRGGEQYF.

The gene calls are TRBV6-1 and TRBJ1-5, with 7 nucleotides matching TRBD1. The V and J ends lost 11 bases and 1 base, in that order; junction bases with no gene match: 11. CDR1 MNHNS and CDR2 SASEGT come from the germline V gene. The CDR3 sequence is 15 residues long. CDR3 loop: CAVQGNWGSNQPQHF. The CDR3 coding sequence is TGTGCCGTACAGGGGAATTGGGGGAGCAATCAGCCCCAGCATTTT.

The chain has TRBV28 and TRBJ2-7; 10 bases agree with TRBD1. The germline V gene encodes CDR1 MDHEN and CDR2 SYDVKM. The J segment lost 3 bases and the V segment lost 5 bases, leaving 4 bases of the junction unmatched. The CDR3 extends over 14 amino acids. The CDR3 region is CASSMGQGYYEQYF. As DNA, the CDR3 is TGTGCCAGCAGTATGGGACAGGGGTACTACGAGCAGTACTTC.

The chain links TRBV6-1 to TRBJ2-3, with D unclear. The CDR3 runs to 16 residues. Germline assignment: CDR1 MNHNS and CDR2 SASEGT. The V gene lost 4 bases and the J gene lost 0 bases, with 14 bases spanning the gap. CDR3 sequence (DNA): TGTGCCAGCAGTGGAGGCTGGTCGGGCAGCACAGATACGCAGTATTTT. Its translation is CASSGGWSGSTDTQYF.

The table lists this clone with a few counts. The chain combines TRBV10-2 with TRBJ2-7; a possible D gene is TRBD1 (6 bases). Germline loops: CDR1 WSHSY, CDR2 SAAADI. CDR3 length: 12 amino acids. V was pared by 6 bases and J by 5 bases, with 11 bases between. The CDR3, as DNA: TGCGCCAGCAGCAGGGGTTGGAACGAGCAGTACTTC. Encoded protein: CASSRGWNEQYF.

This chain links TRBV2 with TRBJ2-7, with 7 bases that match TRBD1. V gave up 6 bases and J gave up 4 bases; unmatched junction bases: 15. The CDR3 loop spans 16 amino acids. Germline assignment: CDR1 SNHLY and CDR2 FYNNEI. The CDR3 loop is CASSLTRTGRRYEQYF. The CDR3 DNA is TGTGCCAGCAGCCTCACAAGGACAGGTAGACGTTACGAGCAGTACTTC.

The rearrangement joins TRBV6-1 to TRBJ1-5; 7 bases are shared with TRBD1. CDR1 is MNHNS and CDR2 is SASEGT in the germline V gene. After removal of 7 bases from V and 0 bases from J, the junction contained 3 bases not matched to a gene. The CDR3 extends over 14 amino acids. CDR3 in amino acids: CASKTGSSNQPQHF. DNA for the CDR3: TGTGCCAGCAAGACAGGGTCTAGCAATCAGCCCCAGCATTTT.

The J gene is TRBJ1-1, the V gene TRBV6-1; D is perhaps TRBD1 (5 bases). Trimming stripped 4 bases from V and 4 bases from J, with 13 bases between. The CDR3 has 14 residues. Germline CDR1 is MNHNS and CDR2 is SASEGT. The CDR3 is CASSVRQRSTEAFF. The CDR3 coding sequence is TGTGCCAGCAGTGTCCGACAGAGGAGCACTGAAGCTTTCTTT.

The rearrangement joins TRBV6-5 to TRBJ1-4; D possibly corresponds to TRBD1 (6 bases). Trimming removed 2 bases from V and 8 bases from J, with 12 bases in between. Germline CDR1 and CDR2: MNHEY and SVGAGI. CDR3 size: 14 residues. CDR3 sequence: CASSYGQGNEKLFF. In DNA, the CDR3 is TGTGCCAGCAGTTACGGCCAGGGGAACGAAAAACTGTTTTTT.

This rearrangement joins TRBV6-6 to TRBJ1-1; D remains unclear. Germline V CDR1 and CDR2: MNHNY, SVGAGI (reference sequence). The CDR3 spans 13 residues. Trimming removed 7 bases at V and 5 bases at J, with 14 bases between. The CDR3 DNA is TGTGCCAGCATGGGAAGGGCCCAGACTGAAGCTTTCTTT. Encoded protein: CASMGRAQTEAFF.

The chain carries TRBV6-5 and TRBJ1-3, with D maybe TRBD1 (5 bases). This CDR3 contains 15 residues. Trimming cost V 0 bases and J 4 bases, with 10 bases left between them. CDR1 and CDR2 (germline): MNHEY, SVGAGI. In DNA, the CDR3 is TGTGCCAGCAGTTACTCGATGAAGGGGGGAAACACCATATATTTT. Protein product: CASSYSMKGGNTIYF.

The chain uses TRBV30 and TRBJ1-2; D unresolved. Germline assignment: CDR1 GTSNPN and CDR2 SVGIG (reference sequence). CDR3 length: 9 residues. V lost 8 bases and J lost 6, with 7 bases in between. The DNA for the CDR3 is TGTGCCACAGATAATGGCTACACCTTC. Translating it yields CATDNGYTF.

The chain links TRBV30 to TRBJ2-5, with D possibly being TRBD2 (5 bases). Between the trimmed V and J ends, which lost 3 bases and 7 bases, there was a span of 12 bases. The CDR3 has 12 residues. Looked up from germline, CDR1 is GTSNPN and CDR2 is SVGIG (reference sequence). The CDR3 DNA reads TGTGCCTGGAGGGAAGGAGGAGTGACCCAGTACTTC. This codes for CAWREGGVTQYF.

The chain employs TRBV13 and TRBJ2-6, with unresolved D. CDR3 length: 17 amino acids. V was clipped by 5 bases and J by 0 bases, with 14 bases between them. From germline, CDR1 is PRHDT and CDR2 FYEKMQ (reference sequence). CDR3 loop: CASSSTPQISGANVLTF. In DNA, the CDR3 is TGTGCCAGCAGCAGTACGCCCCAGATCTCTGGGGCCAACGTCCTGACTTTC.

This clone was found once. The rearrangement joins TRBV4-1 to TRBJ1-5; D remains ambiguous. V was clipped by 4 bases and J by 5 bases, with 9 bases between them. The CDR3 sequence is 13 residues long. CDR1 and CDR2 from the germline V gene are MGHRA and YSYEKL. The CDR3 DNA follows: TGCGCCAGCAGCCGGGATGTGTATCAGCCCCAGCATTTT. Its protein is CASSRDVYQPQHF.